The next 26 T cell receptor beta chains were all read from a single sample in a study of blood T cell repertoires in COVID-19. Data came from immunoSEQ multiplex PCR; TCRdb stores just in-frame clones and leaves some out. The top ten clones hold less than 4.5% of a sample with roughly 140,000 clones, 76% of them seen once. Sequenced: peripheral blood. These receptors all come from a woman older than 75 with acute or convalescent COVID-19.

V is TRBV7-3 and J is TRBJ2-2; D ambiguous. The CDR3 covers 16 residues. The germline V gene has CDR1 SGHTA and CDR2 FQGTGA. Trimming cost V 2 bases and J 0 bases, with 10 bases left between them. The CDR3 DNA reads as TGTGCCAGCAGCTTATCGGCGGTCGCGAACACCGGGGAGCTGTTTTTT. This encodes CASSLSAVANTGELFF.

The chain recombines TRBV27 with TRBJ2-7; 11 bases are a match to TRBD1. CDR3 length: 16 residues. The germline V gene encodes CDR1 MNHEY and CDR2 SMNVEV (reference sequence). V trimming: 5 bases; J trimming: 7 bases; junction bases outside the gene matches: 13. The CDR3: CASSRNPGQGVREQYF. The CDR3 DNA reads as TGTGCCAGCAGTCGAAACCCGGGACAGGGGGTTAGGGAGCAGTACTTC.

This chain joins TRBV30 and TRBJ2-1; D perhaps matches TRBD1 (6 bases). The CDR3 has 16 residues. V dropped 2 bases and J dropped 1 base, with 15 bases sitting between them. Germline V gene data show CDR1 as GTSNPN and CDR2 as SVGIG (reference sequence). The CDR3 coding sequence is TGTGCCTGGAGTACCAGGGGCAGTAGGTCCTACAATGAGCAGTTCTTC. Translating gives CAWSTRGSRSYNEQFF.

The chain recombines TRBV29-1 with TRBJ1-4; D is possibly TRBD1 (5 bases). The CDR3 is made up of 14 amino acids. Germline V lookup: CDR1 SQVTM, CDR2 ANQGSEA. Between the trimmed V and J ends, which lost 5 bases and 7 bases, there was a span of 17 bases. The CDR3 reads CSVLHSGYGEKLFF. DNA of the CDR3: TGCAGCGTTCTGCATTCAGGGTATGGTGAAAAACTGTTTTTT.

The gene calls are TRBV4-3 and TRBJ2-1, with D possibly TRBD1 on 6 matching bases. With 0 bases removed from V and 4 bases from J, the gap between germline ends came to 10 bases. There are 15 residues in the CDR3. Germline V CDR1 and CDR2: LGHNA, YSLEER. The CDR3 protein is CASSQEGDKYNEQFF. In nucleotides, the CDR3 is TGCGCCAGCAGCCAAGAAGGGGACAAGTACAATGAGCAGTTCTTC.

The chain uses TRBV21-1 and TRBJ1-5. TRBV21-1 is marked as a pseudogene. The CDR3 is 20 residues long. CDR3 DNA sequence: TGTGCCAGCAGCAAAGAGCGGTGGACCGACAAAAGAAATAGCAATCAGCCCCAGCATTTT. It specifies CASSKERWTDKRNSNQPQHF.

DNA of the CDR3: TGTGCCAGCAGTCACCTGGGACAGGGGTATGCAGATACGCAGTATTTT. Its protein is CASSHLGQGYADTQYF. The chain couples TRBV6-6 to TRBJ2-3; 10 bases match TRBD1. The CDR3 length is 16 residues. Germline values: CDR1 MNHNY, CDR2 SVGAGI (reference sequence). The J segment lost 4 bases and the V segment lost 5 bases, leaving 9 bases of the junction unmatched.

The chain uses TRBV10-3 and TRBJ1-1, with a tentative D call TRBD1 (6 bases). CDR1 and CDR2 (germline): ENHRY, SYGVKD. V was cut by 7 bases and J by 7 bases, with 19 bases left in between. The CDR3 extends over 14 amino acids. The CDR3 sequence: CAIKQDRNKYEAFF. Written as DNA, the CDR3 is TGTGCCATCAAACAGGACAGAAACAAGTATGAAGCTTTCTTT.

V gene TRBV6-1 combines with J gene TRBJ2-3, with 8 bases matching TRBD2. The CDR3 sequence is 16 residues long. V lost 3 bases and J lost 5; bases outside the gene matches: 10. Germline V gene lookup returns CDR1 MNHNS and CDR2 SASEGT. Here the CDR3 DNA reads TGTGCCAGCAGTGACGACCCTAGCGGGCGTGGAGATACGCAGTATTTT. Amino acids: CASSDDPSGRGDTQYF.

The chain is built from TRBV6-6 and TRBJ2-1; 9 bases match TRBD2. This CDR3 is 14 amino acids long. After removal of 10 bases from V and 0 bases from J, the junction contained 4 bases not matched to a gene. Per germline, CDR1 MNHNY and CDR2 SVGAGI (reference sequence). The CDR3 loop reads CATNSGSSYNEQFF. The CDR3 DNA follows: TGTGCCACCAATAGCGGGAGCTCCTACAATGAGCAGTTCTTC.

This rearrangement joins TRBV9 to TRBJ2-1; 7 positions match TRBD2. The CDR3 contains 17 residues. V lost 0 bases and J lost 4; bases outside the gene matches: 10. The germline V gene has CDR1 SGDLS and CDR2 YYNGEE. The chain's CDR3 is CASSVVGGLGIYNEQFF. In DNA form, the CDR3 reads TGTGCCAGCAGCGTAGTGGGCGGACTAGGTATATACAATGAGCAGTTCTTC.

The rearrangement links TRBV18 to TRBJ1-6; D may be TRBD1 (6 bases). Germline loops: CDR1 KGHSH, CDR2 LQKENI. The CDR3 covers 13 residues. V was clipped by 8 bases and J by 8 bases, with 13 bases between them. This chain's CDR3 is CASLQGIDSPLHF. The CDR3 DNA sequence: TGTGCCAGCCTACAGGGTATAGATTCACCCCTCCACTTT.

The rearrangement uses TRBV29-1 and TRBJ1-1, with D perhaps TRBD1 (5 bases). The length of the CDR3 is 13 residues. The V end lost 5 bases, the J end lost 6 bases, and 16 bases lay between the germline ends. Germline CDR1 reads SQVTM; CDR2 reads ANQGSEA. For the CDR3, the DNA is TGCAGCGTTACTGACAGACGCTTCGCTGAAGCTTTCTTT. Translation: CSVTDRRFAEAFF.

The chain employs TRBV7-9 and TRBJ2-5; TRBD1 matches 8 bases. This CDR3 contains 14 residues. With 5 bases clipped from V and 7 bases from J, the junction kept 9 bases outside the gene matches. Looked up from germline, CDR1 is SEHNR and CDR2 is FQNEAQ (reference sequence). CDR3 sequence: CASSPPGTGRTQYF. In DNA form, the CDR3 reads TGTGCCAGCAGCCCTCCCGGGACAGGAAGGACCCAGTACTTC.

Written as DNA, the CDR3 is TGTGCCAGCAGTCCGCGGACAACCGGGGAGCTGTTTTTT. Translating gives CASSPRTTGELFF. The rearrangement uses TRBV12-3 or TRBV12-4 and TRBJ2-2; D possibly corresponds to TRBD1 (5 bases). The V and J ends lost 5 bases and 5 bases respectively, with 9 bases between them. The CDR3 length is 13 residues.

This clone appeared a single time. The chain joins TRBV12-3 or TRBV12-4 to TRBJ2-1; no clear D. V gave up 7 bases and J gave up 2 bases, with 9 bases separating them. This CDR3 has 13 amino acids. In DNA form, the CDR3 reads TGTGCCAGCACCTCAGGTCCCTACAATGAGCAGTTCTTC. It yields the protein CASTSGPYNEQFF.

The CDR3 nucleotides read TGCAGCGTGCACAGGGAGGGCGATGGCTACACCTTC. Translating it yields CSVHREGDGYTF. The V gene is TRBV29-1, the J gene TRBJ1-2; a possible D gene is TRBD1 (6 bases). Germline loops: CDR1 SQVTM, CDR2 ANQGSEA. The CDR3 loop spans 12 amino acids. V lost 6 bases and J lost 6, with 14 bases in between.

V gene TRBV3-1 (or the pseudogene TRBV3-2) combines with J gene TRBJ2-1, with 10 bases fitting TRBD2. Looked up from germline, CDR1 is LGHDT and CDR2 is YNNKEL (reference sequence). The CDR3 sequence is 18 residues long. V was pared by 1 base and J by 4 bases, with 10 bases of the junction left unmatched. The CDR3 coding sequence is TGTGCCAGCAGCCAAGCAACTAGCGGGATCCTCCAGTACAATGAGCAGTTCTTC. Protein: CASSQATSGILQYNEQFF.

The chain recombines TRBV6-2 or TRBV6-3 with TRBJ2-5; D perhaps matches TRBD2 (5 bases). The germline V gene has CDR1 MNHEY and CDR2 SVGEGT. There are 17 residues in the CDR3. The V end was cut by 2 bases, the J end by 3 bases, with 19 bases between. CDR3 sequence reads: CASSYPTSSLDEETQYF. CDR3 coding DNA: TGTGCCAGCAGTTACCCCACTTCCTCACTAGACGAAGAGACCCAGTACTTC.

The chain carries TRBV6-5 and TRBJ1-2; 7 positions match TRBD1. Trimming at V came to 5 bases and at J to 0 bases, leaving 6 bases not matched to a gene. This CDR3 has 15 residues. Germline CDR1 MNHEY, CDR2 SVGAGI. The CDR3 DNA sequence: TGTGCCAGCAGTACACAGGGGATCACTAACTATGGCTACACCTTC. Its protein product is CASSTQGITNYGYTF.

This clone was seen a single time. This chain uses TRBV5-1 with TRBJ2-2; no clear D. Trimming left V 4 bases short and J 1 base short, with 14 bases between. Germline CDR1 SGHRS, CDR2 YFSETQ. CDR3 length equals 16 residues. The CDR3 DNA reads TGCGCCAGCAGCATAGCCCAACCCGTGAACACCGGGGAGCTGTTTTTT. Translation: CASSIAQPVNTGELFF.

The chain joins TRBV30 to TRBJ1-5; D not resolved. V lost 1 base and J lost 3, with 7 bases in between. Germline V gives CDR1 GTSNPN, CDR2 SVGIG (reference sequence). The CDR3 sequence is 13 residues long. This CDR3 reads CAWSGQINQPQHF. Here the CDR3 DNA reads TGTGCCTGGAGTGGACAAATCAATCAGCCCCAGCATTTT.

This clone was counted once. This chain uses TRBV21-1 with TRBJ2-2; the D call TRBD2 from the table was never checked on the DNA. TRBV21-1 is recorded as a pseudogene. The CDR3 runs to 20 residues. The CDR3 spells CASSNDRTRDFITNTGELFF. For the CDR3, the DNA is TGTGCCAGCAGCAATGATAGGACACGGGACTTTATTACGAACACCGGGGAGCTGTTTTTT.

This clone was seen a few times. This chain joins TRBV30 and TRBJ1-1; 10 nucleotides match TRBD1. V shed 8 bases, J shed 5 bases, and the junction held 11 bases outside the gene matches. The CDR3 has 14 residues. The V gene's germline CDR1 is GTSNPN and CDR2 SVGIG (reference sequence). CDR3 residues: CAIRPGQGRTEAFF. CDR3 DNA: TGTGCCATACGGCCGGGACAGGGGAGGACTGAAGCTTTCTTT.

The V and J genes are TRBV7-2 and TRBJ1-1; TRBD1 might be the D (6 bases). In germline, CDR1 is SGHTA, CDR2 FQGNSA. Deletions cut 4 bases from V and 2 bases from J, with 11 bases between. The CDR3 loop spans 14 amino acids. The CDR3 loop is CASSSNRDNTEAFF. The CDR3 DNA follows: TGTGCCAGCAGCTCAAACAGGGATAACACTGAAGCTTTCTTT.

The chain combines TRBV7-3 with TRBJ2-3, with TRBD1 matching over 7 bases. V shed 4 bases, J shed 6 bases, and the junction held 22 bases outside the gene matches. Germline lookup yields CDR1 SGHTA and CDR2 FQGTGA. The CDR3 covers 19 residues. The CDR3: CASSSRHLTGQKRADTQYF. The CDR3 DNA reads TGTGCCAGCAGCTCCCGACACTTGACAGGGCAGAAAAGGGCTGATACGCAGTATTTT.